The 15 T cell receptor beta chains below come from one sample, sequenced in a study of shared clonotypes between healthy human individuals. Assay: immunoSEQ multiplex PCR; the TCRdb copy retains only in-frame clones and omits some. The repertoire holds roughly 1,100,000 clones, about 75% seen once, with 1.2% to 1.5% in the top ten. Sequenced sample: memory CD4+ T cells sorted from blood. The subset here: CD45RA-negative fraction. The origin of the receptors is a man in his late teens or twenties in good health.

The genes are TRBV11-2 and TRBJ1-5; D gene uncertain. Germline CDR1 is SGHAT and CDR2 is FQNNGV. The germline V and J ends were trimmed by 0 bases and 7 bases, with 7 bases remaining between them. CDR3 length: 13 residues. The CDR3 region is CASSLDNGQPQHF. CDR3 sequence (DNA): TGTGCCAGCAGCTTAGATAACGGGCAGCCCCAGCATTTT. Looking up the rest from reference TRBV11-2 and TRBJ1-5 gives the full variable domain: EAGVAQSPRYKIIEKRQSVAFWCNPISGHATLYWYQQILGQGPKLLIQFQNNGVVDDSQLPKDRFSAERLKGVDSTLKIQPAKLEDSAVYLCASSLDNGQPQHFGDGTRLSIL.

Concerning this clone: One end of the junction is discordant with germline, which a read error may explain. V and J are TRBV4-3 and TRBJ2-7, with D maybe TRBD1 (6 bases). The CDR3 is 13 residues long. Looked up from germline, CDR1 is LGHNA and CDR2 is YSLEER. CDR3 sequence (DNA): TGCGCCAGCAGCCAAGATCTAAGGGGGAGTAAGGCGTTC. It yields the protein CASSQDLRGSKAF.

This clone has a single count. This chain connects TRBV7-9 to TRBJ2-2; the D gene is possibly TRBD1 (6 bases). The CDR3 contains 17 residues. V lost 2 bases and J lost 0, with 13 bases in between. Per the germline V gene, CDR1 is SEHNR and CDR2 is FQNEAQ (reference sequence). The CDR3 sequence is CASSLSRTASNTGELFF. The CDR3 coding sequence is TGTGCCAGCAGCTTAAGTAGGACAGCTTCGAACACCGGGGAGCTGTTTTTT.

Only a few counts were recorded for this clone. The rearrangement links TRBV15 to TRBJ1-1; D is undetermined. There are 13 residues in the CDR3. Trimming left V 3 bases short and J 0 bases short, with 5 bases between. The germline V gene encodes CDR1 LNHNV and CDR2 YYDKDF (reference sequence). The CDR3, as DNA: TGTGCCACCAGCAGGGAGATGAACACTGAAGCTTTCTTT. Its translation is CATSREMNTEAFF.

The chain couples TRBV10-3 to TRBJ1-1; unclear D gene. Germline CDR1 and CDR2: ENHRY and SYGVKD. This CDR3 spans 11 amino acids. V was trimmed by 9 bases and J by 0 bases, leaving 5 bases between them. DNA of the CDR3: TGTGCCATAGGGATGAACACTGAAGCTTTCTTT. Amino acids: CAIGMNTEAFF.

Comments on this clone: Other DNA sequences of this sample code for an identical CDR3. The chain links TRBV5-1 to TRBJ2-5; 9 bases line up with TRBD1. Trimming at V came to 0 bases and at J to 4 bases, leaving 1 base not matched to a gene. Germline V lookup: CDR1 SGHRS, CDR2 YFSETQ. The CDR3 length is 14 residues. The CDR3 sequence: CASSLAGQGETQYF. The CDR3, as DNA: TGCGCCAGCAGCTTGGCGGGACAGGGAGAGACCCAGTACTTC.

This clone was seen a few times. J is TRBJ2-1 and V is TRBV10-3, with a tentative D call TRBD2 (6 bases). The V end lost 4 bases, the J end lost 7 bases, and 8 bases lay between the germline ends. Germline V lookup: CDR1 ENHRY, CDR2 SYGVKD. This CDR3 spans 12 amino acids. CDR3 nucleotides: TGTGCCATCAGTGGGCGGGAAAATGAGCAGTTCTTC. Protein product: CAISGRENEQFF.

This chain links TRBV12-2 with TRBJ2-2; the tabulated D call, TRBD2, remains unverified against the DNA. TRBV12-2 is tagged as a pseudogene. CDR3 size: 12 residues. CDR3 bases: TGTGCAAGTCGCTCTGACACCGGGGAGCTGTTTTTT. This sequence encodes CASRSDTGELFF.

The rearrangement joins TRBV5-1 to TRBJ2-5, with D possibly being TRBD2 (6 bases). Per germline, CDR1 SGHRS and CDR2 YFSETQ. The V end lost 0 bases, the J end lost 1 base, and 16 bases lay between the germline ends. The CDR3 contains 17 residues. This chain's CDR3 is CASSLAGGAGSQETQYF. The CDR3 nucleotides are TGCGCCAGCAGCTTGGCCGGAGGGGCAGGGTCCCAAGAGACCCAGTACTTC.

The chain combines TRBV7-2 with TRBJ2-1; 10 nucleotides agree with TRBD1. The CDR3 length is 16 residues. Germline assignment: CDR1 SGHTA and CDR2 FQGNSA. The V segment lost 4 bases and the J segment 4 bases; nucleotides outside the gene matches: 7. The CDR3, as DNA: TGTGCCAGCAGCTCGATCGACAGGGGGCTTTACAATGAGCAGTTCTTC. Its protein product is CASSSIDRGLYNEQFF.

The chain is built from TRBV7-9 and TRBJ1-4, with D possibly being TRBD1 (5 bases). The germline gives CDR1 SEHNR, CDR2 FQNEAQ (reference sequence). Trimming shortened V by 4 bases and J by 3 bases, and 9 bases separated the two germline ends. The CDR3 is 14 amino acids. DNA for the CDR3: TGTGCCAGCAGCTCTCGGGGGTCTAATGAAAAACTGTTTTTT. Translated: CASSSRGSNEKLFF.

V and J are TRBV10-3 and TRBJ1-1, with 7 nucleotides matching TRBD1. Germline CDR1 ENHRY, CDR2 SYGVKD. This CDR3 comprises 14 residues. The CDR3 DNA is TGTGTCACAACAAGGCAGGGGGTGAACACTGAAGCTTTCTTT. Translated: CVTTRQGVNTEAFF.

Only a few counts were recorded for this clone. This chain links TRBV5-6 with TRBJ2-5, with unresolved D. Germline CDR1 and CDR2: SGHDT and YYEEEE. The V gene lost 2 bases and the J gene lost 2 bases, with 4 bases spanning the gap. CDR3 size: 12 residues. The CDR3 nucleotides are TGTGCCAGCAGCTTCCTTCAAGAGACCCAGTACTTC. Amino acids: CASSFLQETQYF.

The chain joins TRBV5-8 to TRBJ1-3; D is unresolved. Per the germline V gene, CDR1 is SGHTS and CDR2 is YDEGEE. The ends were cut back, 3 bases at V and 0 bases at J, with 13 bases in the middle. The CDR3 runs to 16 residues. Here the CDR3 DNA reads TGTGCCAGCAGCTATTGGCAGCTGAGCTCTGGAAACACCATATATTTT. Translation: CASSYWQLSSGNTIYF.

CDR3 amino acids: CASSESGREPYEQYF. The DNA for the CDR3 is TGCGCCAGCAGTGAGTCTGGGCGGGAGCCTTACGAGCAGTACTTC. V is TRBV10-1 and J is TRBJ2-7; 7 bases are shared with TRBD2. The CDR3 is 15 amino acids. Germline V gene lookup returns CDR1 WNHNN and CDR2 SYGVQD (reference sequence). Germline trimming cut 0 bases from V and 4 bases from J; bases unmatched to any gene: 6.